Below, 18 T cell receptor beta chains from the same sample are listed, as sequenced in a study of monozygotic twins with inflammatory bowel disease. TCRdb reworked the 5' RACE reads into one entry per CDR3 protein, no DNA. In all, the sample yields some 400,000 distinct CDR3 sequences. The sample was blood. These receptors were taken from a human donor with ulcerative colitis or Crohn's disease, or a healthy co-twin of an affected twin (not recorded which).

V gene TRBV7-3 combines with J gene TRBJ2-1; TCRdb selects TRBD2, and the lack of DNA leaves this call unchecked. The CDR3 extends over 15 amino acids. CDR1 is SGHTA, CDR2 FQGTGA, per germline. The CDR3 region is CASSLRTSGSDEQFF. The whole variable domain, remainder taken from reference TRBV7-3 and TRBJ2-1, is GAGVSQTPSNKVTEKGKYVELRCDPISGHTALYWYRQSLGQGPEFLIYFQGTGAADDSGLPNDRFFAVRPEGSVSTLKIQRTERGDSAVYLCASSLRTSGSDEQFFGPGTRLTVL.

V and J are TRBV6-6 and TRBJ2-1; TCRdb reports TRBD1, a call that lacks DNA to check it against. The CDR3 is made up of 14 amino acids. Germline V gene data show CDR1 as MNHNY and CDR2 as SVGAGI (reference sequence). CDR3 amino acids: CASSWGDGSNEQFF.

The CDR3 sequence is CASSRDRLNYGYTF. This chain connects TRBV14 to TRBJ1-2. Germline CDR1 reads SGHDN; CDR2 reads FVKESK. CDR3 length: 14 residues.

V gene TRBV4-3 combines with J gene TRBJ2-7; TCRdb's D call of TRBD1 is untestable without DNA. The CDR3 runs 17 residues. CDR1 is LGHNA, CDR2 YSLEER, per germline. CDR3 protein: CASSQDPASVSTYEQYF.

The chain couples TRBV5-1 to TRBJ1-1. There are 14 residues in the CDR3. The germline CDR1 and CDR2 sequences are SGHRS and YFSETQ. The CDR3 region is CASRVSRPTDGAFF.

The chain recombines TRBV11-2 with TRBJ2-1; TCRdb selects TRBD1, and the lack of DNA leaves this call unchecked. There are 13 residues in the CDR3. The germline V gene encodes CDR1 SGHAT and CDR2 FQNNGV. The CDR3: CASSPDRGDEQFF. Filled out from reference TRBV11-2 and TRBJ2-1, the complete variable domain reads EAGVAQSPRYKIIEKRQSVAFWCNPISGHATLYWYQQILGQGPKLLIQFQNNGVVDDSQLPKDRFSAERLKGVDSTLKIQPAKLEDSAVYLCASSPDRGDEQFFGPGTRLTVL.

The chain recombines TRBV20-1 with TRBJ2-1; the TRBD1 assignment by TCRdb is unverifiable without DNA. This CDR3 has 14 residues. Germline V gene sequence: CDR1 DFQATT, CDR2 SNEGSKA (reference sequence). The CDR3 is CSASKPRGGYEQFF.

V and J are TRBV5-6 and TRBJ1-1; the TRBD1 assignment by TCRdb is unverifiable without DNA. CDR1 and CDR2 from the germline V gene are SGHDT and YYEEEE. There are 19 residues in the CDR3. The CDR3 region is CASSRTRDRRTLGNTEAFF.

The chain uses TRBV7-9 and TRBJ2-3; the D call from TCRdb, TRBD1, cannot be confirmed without DNA. Germline V gene lookup returns CDR1 SEHNR and CDR2 FQNEAQ (reference sequence). The CDR3 runs 16 residues. CDR3 protein: CASSSPWSGEVDTQYF.

V usage is TRBV5-6 and J usage is TRBJ2-1; the TCRdb D gene call, TRBD2, has no DNA to confirm it. The CDR3 has 16 amino acids. Germline V gives CDR1 SGHDT, CDR2 YYEEEE. This CDR3 reads CASSLAGLADLHEQFF.

The rearrangement links TRBV20-1 to TRBJ1-6. This CDR3 comprises 14 residues. The germline V gene encodes CDR1 DFQATT and CDR2 SNEGSKA (reference sequence). The CDR3 loop is CSARDGRGNSPLHF.

V is TRBV4-3 and J is TRBJ1-2. The length of the CDR3 is 14 residues. Per germline, CDR1 LGHNA and CDR2 YSLEER. CDR3 sequence: CASSQGTANYGYTF.

J is TRBJ2-5 and V is TRBV5-1; TCRdb selects TRBD2, and the lack of DNA leaves this call unchecked. Germline CDR1 and CDR2: SGHRS and YFSETQ. The CDR3 is made up of 13 amino acids. This chain's CDR3 is CASSSAVQETQYF. Complete variable domain (other parts from reference TRBV5-1 and TRBJ2-5): KAGVTQTPRYLIKTRGQQVTLSCSPISGHRSVSWYQQTPGQGLQFLFEYFSETQRNKGNFPGRFSGRQFSNSRSEMNVSTLELGDSALYLCASSSAVQETQYFGPGTRLLVL.

The V gene is TRBV5-6, the J gene TRBJ2-2. Germline assignment: CDR1 SGHDT and CDR2 YYEEEE. The CDR3 has 14 amino acids. The CDR3: CASSFTSATGELFF.

The chain recombines TRBV6-5 with TRBJ1-2. The CDR3 runs 15 residues. Germline V CDR1 and CDR2: MNHEY, SVGAGI. The CDR3 sequence is CASSYSEVANYGYTF.

V usage is TRBV6-1 and J usage is TRBJ1-1; TCRdb proposes TRBD1, but this gene call is untestable without DNA. The CDR3 length is 15 residues. Germline CDR1 and CDR2: MNHNS and SASEGT. CDR3 sequence reads: CATRTGGLQSPEAFF.

The rearrangement joins TRBV28 to TRBJ1-4. The CDR3 is made up of 16 amino acids. CDR1 is MDHEN, CDR2 SYDVKM, per germline. CDR3 sequence reads: CASSLWQGGTNEKLFF.

This rearrangement joins TRBV28 to TRBJ1-5. Per the germline V gene, CDR1 is MDHEN and CDR2 is SYDVKM. This CDR3 is built from 15 residues. CDR3 region: CASSLSAGPNQPQHF. Looking up the rest from reference TRBV28 and TRBJ1-5 gives the full variable domain: DVKVTQSSRYLVKRTGEKVFLECVQDMDHENMFWYRQDPGLGLRLIYFSYDVKMKEKGDIPEGYSVSREKKERFSLILESASTNQTSMYLCASSLSAGPNQPQHFGDGTRLSIL.